The 16 T cell receptor beta chains reported below all come from one sample, sequenced in a study of cytomegalovirus exposure and HLA in healthy donors. PCR primers comprised 60 Vbeta and 13 Jbeta primers. Profiled with immunoSEQ multiplex PCR; TCRdb holds only in-frame clones, not every one. Among about 140,000 clones, approximately 80% were seen once, and the ten largest hold approximately 5.1%. Sequencing was performed on PBMCs. The receptors here all came from a male donor in good health and CMV-seronegative.

The V call is TRBV4-1, the J call TRBJ1-5, with TRBD1 identical over 8 bases. CDR1 is MGHRA and CDR2 is YSYEKL in the germline V gene. The CDR3 covers 18 residues. J lost 5 bases, V lost 2 bases, and 14 bases had no gene match. CDR3 sequence (DNA): TGCGCCAGCAGCCAAAATTGGTGGACAGGGAGACCAGATCAGCCCCAGCATTTT. Translating gives CASSQNWWTGRPDQPQHF.

This chain links TRBV10-3 with TRBJ1-6; no clear D gene. CDR1 is ENHRY, CDR2 SYGVKD, per germline. The CDR3 loop spans 13 amino acids. Trimming removed 10 bases from V and 5 bases from J, with 12 bases in between. CDR3 loop: CASNYRNNSPLHF. In DNA, the CDR3 is TGTGCCAGCAACTATCGGAATAATTCACCCCTCCACTTT.

The chain has TRBV7-6 and TRBJ1-2; 7 nucleotides match TRBD1. The germline gives CDR1 SGHVS, CDR2 FNYEAQ. The V and J ends lost 3 bases and 1 base, in that order; junction bases with no gene match: 11. CDR3 length equals 17 residues. CDR3 in amino acids: CASSFNTPGQSNYGYTF. DNA for the CDR3: TGTGCCAGCAGCTTCAACACCCCGGGACAGAGTAACTATGGCTACACCTTC.

About this clone: Within the sample, other DNA sequences also encode this same CDR3. The chain recombines TRBV10-3 with TRBJ1-2; possibly TRBD1 for D (6 bases). Looked up from germline, CDR1 is ENHRY and CDR2 is SYGVKD. The CDR3 runs to 15 residues. V was pared by 4 bases and J by 0 bases, with 12 bases between. CDR3 coding DNA: TGTGCCATCAGTGCTCAGGGGTTAGCTAACTATGGCTACACCTTC. The encoded protein is CAISAQGLANYGYTF.

The chain uses TRBV6-1 and TRBJ1-1; D possibly corresponds to TRBD1 (5 bases). Germline assignment: CDR1 MNHNS and CDR2 SASEGT. The CDR3 extends over 16 amino acids. The ends were cut back, 0 bases at V and 5 bases at J, with 16 bases in the middle. The CDR3 nucleotides are TGTGCCAGCAGTGAAGCGCGTACAGGTTTTCGAACTGAAGCTTTCTTT. Its translation: CASSEARTGFRTEAFF.

In its sample, this clone was seen once. This chain links TRBV5-4 with TRBJ2-5; 10 nucleotides line up with TRBD2. The CDR3 is made up of 16 amino acids. Germline V gene data show CDR1 as SGHNT and CDR2 as YYREEE (reference sequence). J lost 3 bases, V lost 5 bases, and 10 bases had no gene match. CDR3 sequence: CASSRDLLAGKETQYF. CDR3 in DNA: TGTGCCAGCAGTCGAGACTTACTAGCGGGGAAAGAGACCCAGTACTTC.

This clone was seen just once. V is TRBV30 and J is TRBJ1-5, with D unclear. The length of the CDR3 is 14 residues. CDR1 and CDR2 from the germline V gene are GTSNPN and SVGIG (reference sequence). Trimming removed 1 base at V and 3 bases at J, with 10 bases between. The CDR3 nucleotides are TGTGCCTGGAGTGCAGTAGACAACAATCAGCCCCAGCATTTT. It is translated as CAWSAVDNNQPQHF.

The CDR3 loop is CASSLDYTDTQYF. CDR3 DNA: TGCGCCAGCAGCTTGGATTACACAGATACGCAGTATTTT. J is TRBJ2-3 and V is TRBV5-1, with D unresolved. Germline V CDR1 and CDR2: SGHRS, YFSETQ. The CDR3 contains 13 residues. The V end was cut by 0 bases, the J end by 2 bases, with 4 bases between.

As regards this clone: Distinct nucleotide sequences in the sample also encode this CDR3. The chain couples TRBV5-1 to TRBJ1-6; D is uncertain. Germline V gene sequence: CDR1 SGHRS, CDR2 YFSETQ. Between the trimmed V and J ends, which lost 0 bases and 0 bases, there was a span of 4 bases. There are 15 residues in the CDR3. The CDR3 loop is CASSLDSSYNSPLHF. The CDR3 bases are TGCGCCAGCAGCTTGGACAGCTCCTATAATTCACCCCTCCACTTT.

This rearrangement joins TRBV5-1 to TRBJ2-7; tentatively, D is TRBD1 (5 bases). The CDR3 loop spans 15 amino acids. Germline CDR1 reads SGHRS; CDR2 reads YFSETQ. Trimming took off 0 bases at V and 1 base at J, with 11 bases between the two ends. The CDR3 DNA reads as TGCGCCAGCAGCTTGGCCCCGACAGAGTCCTACGAGCAGTACTTC. Protein product: CASSLAPTESYEQYF.

This rearrangement joins TRBV27 to TRBJ1-6, with 8 bases that match TRBD1. The CDR3 loop spans 16 amino acids. CDR1 and CDR2 (germline): MNHEY, SMNVEV (reference sequence). V lost 3 bases and J lost 6; bases outside the gene matches: 7. CDR3 nucleotide sequence: TGTGCCAGCAGTTTGGGGACAGGCGTCCTTAATTCACCCCTCCACTTT. Its protein product is CASSLGTGVLNSPLHF.

V usage is TRBV30 and J usage is TRBJ1-1, with D unclear. The CDR3 spans 13 residues. V lost 7 bases and J lost 2, with 14 bases in between. CDR1 is GTSNPN, CDR2 SVGIG, per germline (reference sequence). CDR3 sequence reads: CALEEEHNTEAFF. DNA of the CDR3: TGTGCCTTGGAGGAGGAGCACAACACTGAAGCTTTCTTT.

The V and J genes are TRBV15 and TRBJ2-7; TRBD1 matches 8 bases. Per germline, CDR1 LNHNV and CDR2 YYDKDF (reference sequence). This CDR3 spans 13 amino acids. Trimming at V came to 0 bases and at J to 12 bases, leaving 7 bases not matched to a gene. CDR3 coding DNA: TGTGCCACCAGCAGAGATTCCTGGGACAGGATGTACTTC. It is translated as CATSRDSWDRMYF.

The CDR3 coding sequence is TGTGCCAGCAGCACGAGGACTGGCTCTGGAAACACCATATATTTT. Protein sequence: CASSTRTGSGNTIYF. This chain joins TRBV7-2 and TRBJ1-3; D is unclear. The germline V gene encodes CDR1 SGHTA and CDR2 FQGNSA. Trimming took off 5 bases at V and 0 bases at J, with 11 bases between the two ends. This CDR3 contains 15 residues.

The rearrangement uses TRBV28 and TRBJ1-4; D is unresolved. This CDR3 spans 16 amino acids. Germline V lookup: CDR1 MDHEN, CDR2 SYDVKM. V was cut by 2 bases and J by 6 bases, with 16 bases left in between. CDR3 coding DNA: TGTGCCAGCAGTTTAAAAGAAGCGGACGCCCATGAAAAACTGTTTTTT. The encoded protein is CASSLKEADAHEKLFF.

The chain couples TRBV4-2 to TRBJ1-1; 7 bases are a match to TRBD1. In germline, CDR1 is LGHNA, CDR2 YNFKEQ. V lost 5 bases and J lost 7; bases outside the gene matches: 7. There are 13 residues in the CDR3. CDR3 in DNA: TGTGCCAGCAGCAAAAGGGACAGCCGTGAAGCTTTCTTT. It codes for CASSKRDSREAFF.